Detailed here is one T cell receptor beta chain. The source of the sample is a study of T cell responses to AZD1222 COVID-19 vaccine. Only in-frame clones appear in the TCRdb table, and some are missing; sequencing was by immunoSEQ multiplex PCR. In the table there are roughly 54,000 clones, roughly 90% of which are singletons. With 4 bases removed from V and 6 bases from J, the gap between germline ends came to 15 bases. The germline CDR1 and CDR2 sequences are SQVTM and ANQGSEA. The CDR3 is made up of 13 amino acids. This specimen was peripheral blood, taken 28 days after the second AZD1222 dose. The chain uses TRBV29-1 and TRBJ1-1; D is possibly TRBD1 (6 bases). The sequence was collected from an adult who received the AZD1222 COVID-19 vaccine. The CDR3 coding sequence is TGCAGCGTTGTGGGGACACCGGGCGCTGAAGCTTTCTTT. It yields the protein CSVVGTPGAEAFF. Full variable domain (missing parts from reference TRBV29-1 and TRBJ1-1): SAVISQKPSRDICQRGTSLTIQCQVDSQVTMMFWYRQQPGQSLTLIATANQGSEATYESGFVIDKFPISRPNLTFSTLTVSNMSPEDSSIYLCSVVGTPGAEAFFGQGTRLTVV.